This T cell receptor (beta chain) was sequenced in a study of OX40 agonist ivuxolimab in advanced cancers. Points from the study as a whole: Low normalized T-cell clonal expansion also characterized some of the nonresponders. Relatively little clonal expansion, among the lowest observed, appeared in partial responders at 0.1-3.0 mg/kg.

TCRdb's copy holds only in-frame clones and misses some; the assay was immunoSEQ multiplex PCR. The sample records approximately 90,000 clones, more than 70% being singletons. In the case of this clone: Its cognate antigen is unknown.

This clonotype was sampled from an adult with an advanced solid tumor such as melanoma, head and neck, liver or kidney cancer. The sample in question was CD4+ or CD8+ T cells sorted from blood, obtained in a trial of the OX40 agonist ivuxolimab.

The DNA for the CDR3 is TGTGCCTCCACTCAAGGACGGGACAGGGTCCATGGCTACACCTTC. This encodes CASTQGRDRVHGYTF. The chain combines TRBV19 with TRBJ1-2, with 9 bases lining up with TRBD1. Losses at the gene ends were 11 bases for V and 6 bases for J; bases not matched to a gene: 16. From germline, CDR1 is LNHDA and CDR2 SQIVND (reference sequence). The CDR3 extends over 15 amino acids.